These 2 T cell receptor beta chains came from one sample sequenced in a study of cytomegalovirus exposure and HLA in healthy donors. The PCR ran on 60 Vbeta and 13 Jbeta primers. Sequencing was performed with immunoSEQ multiplex PCR; in TCRdb, only in-frame clones are kept and a portion is missing. The sample comprises around 130,000 clones, approximately 80% of which are singletons, and roughly 1.2% rests with the top ten. Specimen: PBMCs. All receptors derive from a girl aged 2 to 9 in good health and CMV-seronegative.

The chain uses TRBV19 and TRBJ1-3, with 7 bases aligning to TRBD1. The CDR3 totals 16 residues. Germline values: CDR1 LNHDA, CDR2 SQIVND (reference sequence). J was trimmed by 2 bases and V by 8 bases; bases with no gene match: 12. The CDR3 is CASFGQGVRTGNTIYF. The CDR3 DNA follows: TGTGCCAGTTTCGGCCAGGGGGTTCGGACTGGAAACACCATATATTTT.

The chain recombines TRBV5-4 with TRBJ2-5; 8 bases agree with TRBD2. Germline V lookup: CDR1 SGHNT, CDR2 YYREEE (reference sequence). The CDR3 has 16 amino acids. V gave up 4 bases and J gave up 0 bases; unmatched junction bases: 8. The CDR3 protein is CASSRGIAGNQETQYF. The DNA of the CDR3 is TGTGCCAGCAGCCGGGGGATAGCGGGAAACCAAGAGACCCAGTACTTC.